Below, 18 T cell receptor beta chains from the same sample are listed, as sequenced in a study of cytomegalovirus exposure and HLA in healthy donors. The PCR made use of 60 Vbeta and 13 Jbeta primers. Assay used: immunoSEQ multiplex PCR; TCRdb lists only in-frame clones, some missing. Of under 200,000 clones listed, 80% to 85% are singletons. The sample taken for sequencing was PBMCs. These receptor sequences come from a woman aged 18-29 years in good health and CMV-seronegative.

Written as DNA, the CDR3 is TGTGCCACCTATCTCGAGAGGGACAGGGGGCTGGATTCACCCCTCCACTTT. It specifies CATYLERDRGLDSPLHF. The V gene is TRBV2, the J gene TRBJ1-6; 12 bases line up with TRBD1. The trim removed 10 bases at V and 8 bases at J, leaving 15 bases unmatched. This CDR3 region has 17 residues. The germline V gene encodes CDR1 SNHLY and CDR2 FYNNEI.

J is TRBJ2-7 and V is TRBV10-3; 11 bases are a match to TRBD2. CDR1 is ENHRY and CDR2 is SYGVKD in the germline V gene. After removal of 4 bases from V and 5 bases from J, the junction contained 7 bases not matched to a gene. This CDR3 spans 15 amino acids. CDR3 sequence: CAISGLAGGFNEQYF. The CDR3 bases are TGTGCCATCAGTGGCCTAGCGGGGGGTTTTAACGAGCAGTACTTC.

This clone came up once. This chain joins TRBV5-1 and TRBJ1-1, with D possibly TRBD1 on 6 matching bases. The CDR3 loop spans 13 amino acids. Deletions cut 4 bases from V and 5 bases from J, with 12 bases between. Germline-derived CDR1 and CDR2 are SGHRS and YFSETQ. The DNA for the CDR3 is TGCGCCAGCAGCGAAACAGGGAGTACTGAAGCTTTCTTT. Translating gives CASSETGSTEAFF.

The V call is TRBV10-3, the J call TRBJ2-5; TRBD2 aligns across 7 bases. The CDR3 has 19 residues. Per germline, CDR1 ENHRY and CDR2 SYGVKD. Unmatched junction bases numbered 21, after V lost 3 bases and J lost 5 bases. In DNA, the CDR3 is TGTGCCATCAGTGAACCTACTCCCGGACTAGTTGCCGGTGTGGAGACCCAGTACTTC. Residues: CAISEPTPGLVAGVETQYF.

V and J are TRBV6-5 and TRBJ2-7; 8 positions match TRBD2. The germline CDR1 and CDR2 sequences are MNHEY and SVGAGI. The CDR3 runs to 15 residues. Trimming removed 2 bases from V and 5 bases from J; junction bases left unmatched: 8. DNA of the CDR3: TGTGCCAGCAGTTACGGGGGGACTAGAAGGGACGAGCAGTACTTC. Amino acid sequence: CASSYGGTRRDEQYF.

The rearrangement links TRBV7-3 to TRBJ2-3; a possible D gene is TRBD2 (6 bases). V lost 5 bases and J lost 9, with 18 bases in between. In germline, CDR1 is SGHTA, CDR2 FQGTGA. This CDR3 is built from 14 residues. The CDR3 DNA reads TGTGCCAGCAGCCCGGGGGACCCGCCAGCCACGCAGTATTTT. It encodes CASSPGDPPATQYF.

CDR3 sequence reads: CASIDVGTTSYEQYF. In nucleotides, the CDR3 is TGTGCCAGCATCGATGTGGGGACAACATCCTACGAGCAGTACTTC. The chain recombines TRBV28 with TRBJ2-7; tentatively, D is TRBD1 (6 bases). This CDR3 contains 15 residues. Germline V gene sequence: CDR1 MDHEN, CDR2 SYDVKM. V was cut by 7 bases and J by 1 base, with 17 bases left in between.

This clone has just one count. The rearrangement links TRBV5-1 to TRBJ2-1, with 13 bases matching TRBD2. CDR1 is SGHRS and CDR2 is YFSETQ in the germline V gene. The CDR3 is 16 residues long. The trim removed 4 bases at V and 9 bases at J, leaving 10 bases unmatched. CDR3 region: CASSAPGLAGFGEQFF. The CDR3 bases are TGCGCCAGCAGCGCACCGGGACTAGCGGGGTTCGGTGAGCAGTTCTTC.

On this clone: The junction differs from germline at one of its ends, possibly a read error. This chain uses TRBV29-1 with TRBJ2-1, with 7 bases aligning to TRBD2. The V gene's germline CDR1 is SQVTM and CDR2 ANQGSEA. This CDR3 contains 16 residues. This chain's CDR3 is CSVEGLGGSSYNEQFF. The CDR3 nucleotides are TGCAGCGTCGAAGGACTGGGGGGGAGCTCCTACAATGAGCAGTTCTTC.

This clone was found many times. This chain links TRBV14 with TRBJ2-1; 9 bases agree with TRBD2. The germline gives CDR1 SGHDN, CDR2 FVKESK. V was pared by 0 bases and J by 4 bases, with 10 bases of the junction left unmatched. This CDR3 has 18 amino acids. CDR3: CASSQEVYLAGHYNEQFF. The CDR3 DNA sequence: TGTGCCAGCAGCCAAGAAGTCTACCTAGCGGGGCATTACAATGAGCAGTTCTTC.

The V and J genes are TRBV5-4 and TRBJ2-7; 8 bases agree with TRBD1. This CDR3 comprises 14 residues. Germline loops: CDR1 SGHNT, CDR2 YYREEE (reference sequence). The ends lost 4 bases at V and 5 bases at J; junction bases unmatched: 8. The CDR3: CASSIGTGVDEQYF. The CDR3 DNA is TGTGCCAGCAGCATAGGGACAGGCGTCGACGAGCAGTACTTC.

The chain combines TRBV7-9 with TRBJ2-1; a possible D gene is TRBD2 (5 bases). The CDR3 is 13 amino acids. The germline V gene has CDR1 SEHNR and CDR2 FQNEAQ (reference sequence). The V and J ends lost 11 bases and 4 bases respectively, with 15 bases between them. CDR3 sequence reads: CASRGVLYNEQFF. In DNA form, the CDR3 reads TGTGCCTCACGGGGAGTTCTGTACAATGAGCAGTTCTTC.

The CDR3 sequence: CASSFGLDWDEQFF. CDR3 nucleotides: TGTGCCAGCAGCTTCGGACTAGACTGGGATGAGCAGTTCTTC. The chain links TRBV7-9 to TRBJ2-1, with 7 bases matching TRBD2. Germline trimming cut 3 bases from V and 8 bases from J; bases unmatched to any gene: 7. This CDR3 is built from 14 residues. Looked up from germline, CDR1 is SEHNR and CDR2 is FQNEAQ (reference sequence).

This clone appeared a single time. This sequence joins TRBV18 and TRBJ1-4; D is possibly TRBD1 (5 bases). The germline gives CDR1 KGHSH, CDR2 LQKENI. Trimming left V 6 bases short and J 7 bases short, with 9 bases between. This CDR3 comprises 12 residues. The CDR3 here is CASSPDSEKLFF. The CDR3 DNA follows: TGTGCCAGCTCTCCCGACAGTGAAAAACTGTTTTTT.

The rearrangement links TRBV2 to TRBJ2-7, with TRBD2 matching over 9 bases. Trimming cost V 8 bases and J 7 bases; bases outside gene matches: 9. Germline CDR1 and CDR2: SNHLY and FYNNEI. The CDR3 sequence is 13 residues long. Written as DNA, the CDR3 is TGTGCCAGCCAATTCCGCGGGGGGGAGGAGCAGTACTTC. Protein: CASQFRGGEEQYF. Full variable domain (remainder filled in from reference TRBV2 and TRBJ2-7): EPEVTQTPSHQVTQMGQEVILRCVPISNHLYFYWYRQILGQKVEFLVSFYNNEISEKSEIFDDQFSVERPDGSNFTLKIRSTKLEDSAMYFCASQFRGGEEQYFGPGTRLTVT.

This clone appeared a single time. This chain joins TRBV11-3 and TRBJ1-5; D perhaps matches TRBD1 (5 bases). Germline V gene sequence: CDR1 SGHNT, CDR2 YENEEA. The CDR3 runs 15 residues. The V end was cut by 5 bases, the J end by 4 bases, with 15 bases between. The CDR3: CASSRDFWTNQPQHF. CDR3 in DNA: TGTGCCAGCAGCCGGGACTTTTGGACTAATCAGCCCCAGCATTTT.

This clone was seen only once. The chain uses TRBV28 and TRBJ1-2; weak D call: TRBD1 (6 bases). The ends were cut back, 6 bases at V and 4 bases at J, with 24 bases in the middle. Germline CDR1 reads MDHEN; CDR2 reads SYDVKM. The CDR3 loop spans 17 amino acids. The CDR3 region is CASSNSGTLIGFYGYTF. The CDR3 DNA sequence: TGTGCCAGCAGCAACTCCGGGACATTAATCGGTTTCTATGGCTACACCTTC.

This clone has only a few counts. The chain has TRBV5-6 and TRBJ2-7, with D maybe TRBD1 (5 bases). This CDR3 comprises 14 residues. The V end was cut by 4 bases, the J end by 0 bases, with 11 bases between. Germline V gene lookup returns CDR1 SGHDT and CDR2 YYEEEE. The CDR3 sequence: CASSDRRSSYEQYF. The CDR3 nucleotides are TGTGCCAGCAGCGACAGAAGGAGCTCCTACGAGCAGTACTTC.